The entry below gives a single TCR beta chain sequence along with its context. Its antigen is unidentified. This sample is drawn from a study of cytomegalovirus exposure and HLA in healthy donors. General observations from the study: First-cohort TCR clusters tended to co-occur in the 130 or so validation repertoires, a later analysis found.

Generated by immunoSEQ multiplex PCR, the TCRdb table keeps only in-frame clones and is missing some. The data contain some 270,000 clones, 65% to 90% of them singletons. CDR3 length: 13 amino acids. CDR1 and CDR2 from the germline V gene are SGHTA and FQGNSA. Trimming removed 5 bases at V and 5 bases at J, with 13 bases between. V usage is TRBV7-2 and J usage is TRBJ2-7, with D possibly TRBD2 on 7 matching bases. This receptor was taken from a woman younger than 35 in good health and CMV-seronegative. The specimen was PBMCs. The CDR3 DNA reads TGTGCCAGCAGCCCGGGGGGCGGCGACGAGCAGTACTTC. This codes for CASSPGGGDEQYF.